Each of the 20 T cell receptor beta chains below was sequenced from the same sample in a study of OX40 agonist ivuxolimab in advanced cancers. TCRdb keeps only in-frame clones here, not all; method: immunoSEQ multiplex PCR. There are some 64,000 clones in the sample; approximately 88% occur only once, and under 0.85% lies in the top ten. The material was CD4+ or CD8+ T cells sorted from blood, obtained in a trial of the OX40 agonist ivuxolimab. These TCRs come from an adult with an advanced solid tumor such as melanoma, head and neck, liver or kidney cancer.

The rearrangement joins TRBV19 to TRBJ1-4, with 9 nucleotides matching TRBD1. CDR3 size: 15 residues. With V trimmed by 6 bases and J by 3 bases, 5 bases remained unmatched. Germline CDR1 and CDR2: LNHDA and SQIVND (reference sequence). The CDR3 loop is CASSPTGGANEKLFF. CDR3 DNA: TGTGCCAGTAGCCCGACAGGGGGGGCTAATGAAAAACTGTTTTTT. The entire variable domain, with the rest obtained from reference TRBV19 and TRBJ1-4, is as follows: DGGITQSPKYLFRKEGQNVTLSCEQNLNHDAMYWYRQDPGQGLRLIYYSQIVNDFQKGDIAEGYSVSREKKESFPLTVTSAQKNPTAFYLCASSPTGGANEKLFFGSGTQLSVL.

The J gene is TRBJ1-2, the V gene TRBV29-1; D is undetermined. Germline CDR1 is SQVTM and CDR2 is ANQGSEA. The CDR3 loop spans 13 amino acids. V lost 6 bases, J lost 0 bases, and 11 bases lay in between. CDR3 DNA: TGCAGCGTGGCCACAGAACCTAACTATGGCTACACCTTC. Translation: CSVATEPNYGYTF.

The V gene is TRBV7-2, the J gene TRBJ2-7, with 12 bases matching TRBD1. V dropped 3 bases and J dropped 7; count of bases not matched to a gene: 4. Germline V lookup: CDR1 SGHTA, CDR2 FQGNSA. The length of the CDR3 is 14 residues. CDR3 nucleotide sequence: TGTGCCAGCAGCTTGGGGACAGGGGGCCGGGAGCAGTACTTC. Translation gives CASSLGTGGREQYF.

J is TRBJ2-7 and V is TRBV28; TRBD2 might be the D (5 bases). Germline CDR1 MDHEN, CDR2 SYDVKM. The CDR3 extends over 14 amino acids. With 9 bases removed from V and 1 base from J, the gap between germline ends came to 16 bases. CDR3 loop: CASQEAGKSYEQYF. CDR3 sequence (DNA): TGTGCCAGTCAAGAGGCGGGTAAATCCTACGAGCAGTACTTC.

The CDR3 nucleotides read TGTGCCAGCAGTACTAGCGACCTCGGGACCCAGTACTTC. It yields the protein CASSTSDLGTQYF. V is TRBV28 and J is TRBJ2-5, with TRBD2 identical over 7 bases. V trimming: 5 bases; J trimming: 7 bases; junction bases outside the gene matches: 7. The CDR3 length is 13 residues. Looked up from germline, CDR1 is MDHEN and CDR2 is SYDVKM.

The genes are TRBV5-6 and TRBJ1-6; TRBD1 matches at 7 bases. Germline lookup yields CDR1 SGHDT and CDR2 YYEEEE. CDR3 size: 15 residues. The junction had 6 bases not matched to a gene; V was cut back by 3 bases and J by 6 bases. The CDR3 nucleotides read TGTGCCAGCAGCTATTCGGACAGGACTAATTCACCCCTCCACTTT. The encoded protein is CASSYSDRTNSPLHF. The entire variable domain, with the rest obtained from reference TRBV5-6 and TRBJ1-6, is as follows: DAGVTQSPTHLIKTRGQQVTLRCSPKSGHDTVSWYQQALGQGPQFIFQYYEEEERQRGNFPDRFSGHQFPNYSSELNVNALLLGDSALYLCASSYSDRTNSPLHFGNGTRLTVT.

The chain joins TRBV7-8 to TRBJ1-5, with D maybe TRBD1 (6 bases). Germline CDR1 SGHVS, CDR2 FQNEAQ. The germline V and J ends were trimmed by 2 bases and 2 bases, with 10 bases remaining between them. The CDR3 spans 15 residues. CDR3 sequence reads: CASSLNRDGNQPQHF. CDR3 nucleotides: TGTGCCAGCAGCTTAAACAGGGATGGCAATCAGCCCCAGCATTTT. Based on the CDR3 plus reference TRBV7-8 and TRBJ1-5, the full variable domain is GAGVSQSPRYKVAKRGQDVALRCDPISGHVSLFWYQQALGQGPEFLTYFQNEAQLDKSGLPSDRFFAERPEGSVSTLKIQRTQQEDSAVYLCASSLNRDGNQPQHFGDGTRLSIL.

This clone was detected once. The rearrangement uses TRBV2 and TRBJ2-1; 10 bases are a match to TRBD1. Germline loops: CDR1 SNHLY, CDR2 FYNNEI. The V segment lost 7 bases and the J segment 6 bases; nucleotides outside the gene matches: 9. The CDR3 runs 15 residues. The CDR3 bases are TGTGCCAGCACCCGGGACAGGGGTACGAGCAATGAGCAGTTCTTC. It specifies CASTRDRGTSNEQFF.

In nucleotides, the CDR3 is TGTGCCAGCAGTTACCCCGGGACAGCGAACACCGGGGAGCTGTTTTTT. Its translation is CASSYPGTANTGELFF. The chain recombines TRBV28 with TRBJ2-2, with TRBD1 matching 7 bases. The junction had 5 bases not matched to a gene; V was cut back by 4 bases and J by 0 bases. The V gene's germline CDR1 is MDHEN and CDR2 SYDVKM. This CDR3 is 16 amino acids long.

This clone was counted between two and nine times. The gene calls are TRBV19 and TRBJ1-2; D possibly corresponds to TRBD1 (5 bases). In germline, CDR1 is LNHDA, CDR2 SQIVND (reference sequence). The ends were cut back, 7 bases at V and 4 bases at J, with 16 bases in the middle. This CDR3 has 14 residues. CDR3 in amino acids: CASNRRDRFYGYTF. Here the CDR3 DNA reads TGTGCCAGTAATCGCCGGGACCGATTCTATGGCTACACCTTC.

The chain employs TRBV6-1 and TRBJ2-5, with D possibly matching TRBD2 (7 bases). From germline, CDR1 is MNHNS and CDR2 SASEGT. The CDR3 length is 15 residues. V lost 2 bases to trimming and J lost 4 bases, with 14 bases between them. The CDR3 region is CASSENRGAGETQYF. The CDR3 nucleotides are TGTGCCAGCAGTGAAAATCGGGGGGCTGGAGAGACCCAGTACTTC.

The rearrangement uses TRBV6-5 and TRBJ1-2, with 7 bases lining up with TRBD1. Trimming took 5 bases from V and 5 from J; bases not matched to a gene: 5. This CDR3 contains 13 residues. The V gene's germline CDR1 is MNHEY and CDR2 SVGAGI. This chain's CDR3 is CASSETGVYGYTF. In DNA, the CDR3 is TGTGCCAGCAGTGAAACAGGGGTGTATGGCTACACCTTC.

V and J are TRBV11-2 and TRBJ1-4; a weak D match, TRBD1 (6 bases). Germline CDR1 reads SGHAT; CDR2 reads FQNNGV. Trimming removed 5 bases at V and 7 bases at J, with 11 bases between. The CDR3 runs 13 residues. The CDR3 DNA reads TGTGCCAGCAGCCGAGGACAGACTGAAAAACTGTTTTTT. Translation gives CASSRGQTEKLFF. Filled out from reference TRBV11-2 and TRBJ1-4, the complete variable domain reads EAGVAQSPRYKIIEKRQSVAFWCNPISGHATLYWYQQILGQGPKLLIQFQNNGVVDDSQLPKDRFSAERLKGVDSTLKIQPAKLEDSAVYLCASSRGQTEKLFFGSGTQLSVL.

The V and J genes are TRBV5-1 and TRBJ1-4, with TRBD1 identical over 8 bases. This CDR3 region has 13 residues. The J segment lost 6 bases and the V segment lost 4 bases, leaving 2 bases of the junction unmatched. CDR1 is SGHRS and CDR2 is YFSETQ in the germline V gene. The chain's CDR3 is CASSKTGDEKLFF. CDR3 DNA: TGCGCCAGCAGCAAGACAGGGGATGAAAAACTGTTTTTT.

This clone appeared a few times. The chain is built from TRBV7-9 and TRBJ1-1; possibly TRBD1 for D (5 bases). Trimming removed 5 bases at V and 2 bases at J, with 15 bases between. CDR3 length equals 15 residues. Germline loops: CDR1 SEHNR, CDR2 FQNEAQ (reference sequence). The CDR3 nucleotides are TGTGCCAGCAGCCCCCAGGGAGGGATTAACACTGAAGCTTTCTTT. Translated, it gives CASSPQGGINTEAFF.

This chain uses TRBV9 with TRBJ2-2, with 14 bases lining up with TRBD2. This CDR3 spans 20 amino acids. V lost 4 bases to trimming and J lost 4 bases; unmatched junction nucleotides: 15. CDR1 is SGDLS and CDR2 is YYNGEE in the germline V gene. The CDR3 sequence: CASSPLGGTSGSRSTGELFF. CDR3 bases: TGTGCCAGCAGCCCGCTCGGTGGGACTAGCGGGAGCCGGTCCACCGGGGAGCTGTTTTTT.

V gene TRBV7-9 combines with J gene TRBJ2-5; a possible D gene is TRBD1 (6 bases). Germline V gene data show CDR1 as SEHNR and CDR2 as FQNEAQ (reference sequence). This CDR3 has 13 residues. V was cut by 5 bases and J by 2 bases, with 9 bases left in between. The CDR3 is CASSRQGQETQYF. CDR3 in DNA: TGTGCCAGCAGCCGCCAGGGGCAAGAGACCCAGTACTTC.

The V and J genes are TRBV5-1 and TRBJ2-6; 14 nucleotides match TRBD2. The CDR3 is made up of 19 amino acids. J lost 2 bases, V lost 4 bases, and 8 bases had no gene match. Germline-derived CDR1 and CDR2 are SGHRS and YFSETQ. The chain's CDR3 is CASSAKGLAGDAGANVLTF. CDR3 coding DNA: TGCGCCAGCAGCGCAAAGGGACTAGCGGGGGATGCTGGGGCCAACGTCCTGACTTTC.

This clone appeared once. The chain employs TRBV5-1 and TRBJ2-7, with 8 bases identical to TRBD2. From germline, CDR1 is SGHRS and CDR2 YFSETQ. This CDR3 region has 14 residues. J lost 3 bases, V lost 0 bases, and 2 bases had no gene match. CDR3 region: CASSLGSGIYEQYF. CDR3 bases: TGCGCCAGCAGCTTGGGTAGCGGGATCTACGAGCAGTACTTC.

The chain has TRBV10-1 and TRBJ2-3; no reliable D call. V dropped 6 bases and J dropped 7 bases, with 8 bases sitting between them. Germline V gene sequence: CDR1 WNHNN, CDR2 SYGVQD (reference sequence). The CDR3 is 11 amino acids. CDR3: CASSTGYTQYF. The CDR3 bases are TGCGCCAGCAGCACGGGCTATACGCAGTATTTT.